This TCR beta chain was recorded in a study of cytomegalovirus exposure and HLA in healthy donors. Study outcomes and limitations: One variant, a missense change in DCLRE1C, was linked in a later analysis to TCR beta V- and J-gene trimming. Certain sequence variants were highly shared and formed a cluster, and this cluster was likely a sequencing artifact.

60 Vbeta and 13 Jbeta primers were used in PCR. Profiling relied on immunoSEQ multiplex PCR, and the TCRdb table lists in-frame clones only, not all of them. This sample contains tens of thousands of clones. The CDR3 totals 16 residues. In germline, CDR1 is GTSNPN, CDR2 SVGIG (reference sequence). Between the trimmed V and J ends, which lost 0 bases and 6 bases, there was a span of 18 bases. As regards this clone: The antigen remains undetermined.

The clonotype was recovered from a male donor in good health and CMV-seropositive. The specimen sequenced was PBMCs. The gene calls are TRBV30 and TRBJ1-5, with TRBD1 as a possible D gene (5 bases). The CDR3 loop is CAWSVGLYRSGQPQHF. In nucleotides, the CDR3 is TGTGCCTGGAGTGTGGGACTTTACAGGTCCGGTCAGCCCCAGCATTTT.